This entry lists 11 T cell receptor beta chains sequenced from one sample in a study of vaccination and CD4 T cells after COVID-19. No antigen is known for these receptors. This sample's treatment: approximately nine-day PBMC culture with coronavirus spike peptide pools or control peptides (ViraFEST assay). Cultured CD4+ T cell DNA was sequenced using the Oncomine TCR Beta short-read assay. From the PCR reads, TCRdb called clonotypes with MiXCR, one entry per CDR3 protein. This sample has 9,500 to 15,000 distinct CDR3 sequences; 50% to 60% occur once, and the top ten carry under 30%. The specimen sequenced was CD4+ T cells from blood, cultured in vitro. The receptors originated from a human donor who had recovered from COVID-19.

This chain links TRBV20-1 with TRBJ2-2, with TRBD1 matching 10 bases. Germline V CDR1 and CDR2: DFQATT, SNEGSKA (reference sequence). This CDR3 is built from 16 residues. V lost 4 bases, J lost 7 bases, and 12 bases stayed unmatched. The CDR3 spells CSAIAALGQGNGELFF. DNA of the CDR3: TGCAGTGCTATCGCCGCCTTGGGACAGGGGAACGGGGAGCTGTTTTTT.

This chain uses TRBV20-1 with TRBJ1-1; TRBD1 is a possible D gene (6 bases). This CDR3 is 12 amino acids long. Germline-derived CDR1 and CDR2 are DFQATT and SNEGSKA (reference sequence). V was trimmed by 5 bases and J by 4 bases, leaving 11 bases between them. The CDR3 spells CSAPRTATEAFF. CDR3 nucleotides: TGCAGTGCTCCCCGGACAGCCACTGAAGCTTTCTTT.

The V and J genes are TRBV7-8 and TRBJ1-1; maybe TRBD1 (5 bases). V lost 1 base and J lost 8, with 14 bases in between. Germline CDR1 and CDR2: SGHVS and FQNEAQ. The CDR3 spans 14 residues. The CDR3 spells CASSLDIGTREAFF. CDR3 nucleotide sequence: TGTGCCAGCAGCTTAGATATCGGGACCCGCGAAGCTTTCTTT. The whole variable domain, remainder taken from reference TRBV7-8 and TRBJ1-1, is GAGVSQSPRYKVAKRGQDVALRCDPISGHVSLFWYQQALGQGPEFLTYFQNEAQLDKSGLPSDRFFAERPEGSVSTLKIQRTQQEDSAVYLCASSLDIGTREAFFGQGTRLTVV.

The gene calls are TRBV6-2 or TRBV6-3 and TRBJ1-1; D may be TRBD1 (6 bases). V lost 5 bases and J lost 6, with 16 bases in between. Germline CDR1 is MNHEY and CDR2 is SVGEGT. This CDR3 has 14 residues. The CDR3: CASSVPGTGPEAFF. The CDR3 coding sequence is TGTGCCAGCAGTGTGCCCGGCACAGGGCCTGAAGCTTTCTTT.

This chain uses TRBV29-1 with TRBJ1-2; weak D call: TRBD1 (6 bases). The CDR3 covers 11 residues. Looked up from germline, CDR1 is SQVTM and CDR2 is ANQGSEA. Between the trimmed V and J ends, which lost 7 bases and 7 bases, there was a span of 13 bases. The CDR3 DNA follows: TGCAGCGGGGAGATAGGGGGTGGCTACACCTTC. This sequence encodes CSGEIGGGYTF.

V usage is TRBV14 and J usage is TRBJ2-5; D uncertain. Trimming took 1 base from V and 5 from J, leaving 8 bases between them. CDR3 length: 13 amino acids. Germline V gene sequence: CDR1 SGHDN, CDR2 FVKESK. CDR3 residues: CASSQGNSETQYF. CDR3 DNA: TGTGCCAGCAGCCAAGGGAACTCCGAGACCCAGTACTTC.

This clonotype was observed a handful of times. The chain is built from TRBV7-8 and TRBJ1-2; TRBD1 aligns across 7 bases. The CDR3 covers 15 residues. J lost 2 bases, V lost 5 bases, and 8 bases had no gene match. Germline CDR1 is SGHVS and CDR2 is FQNEAQ. This CDR3 reads CASSPETGKNYGYTF. In nucleotides, the CDR3 is TGTGCCAGCAGCCCAGAGACAGGGAAGAACTATGGCTACACCTTC.

The chain is built from TRBV25-1 and TRBJ1-2, with D unresolved. Trimming left V 6 bases short and J 8 bases short, with 16 bases between. CDR3 length equals 13 residues. Germline V CDR1 and CDR2: MGHDK, SYGVNS. CDR3 DNA: TGTGCCAGCAGGCCCGACACAATTGGGGGCTACACCTTC. It is translated as CASRPDTIGGYTF.

The chain links TRBV12-3 or TRBV12-4 to TRBJ2-2; TRBD1 matches 11 bases. This CDR3 comprises 20 residues. Unmatched junction bases numbered 13, after V lost 4 bases and J lost 0 bases. The CDR3 loop is CASSSPRDRGGIANTGELFF. CDR3 coding DNA: TGTGCCAGCAGTTCCCCCCGGGACAGGGGGGGCATCGCGAACACCGGGGAGCTGTTTTTT.

This clonotype was seen more than once but under ten times. The chain carries TRBV7-2 and TRBJ2-3, with 11 bases fitting TRBD2. Germline values: CDR1 SGHTA, CDR2 FQGNSA. The J segment lost 8 bases and the V segment lost 5 bases, leaving 9 bases of the junction unmatched. The CDR3 runs to 15 residues. CDR3 in DNA: TGTGCCAGCAGCACGGGGACTAGCGGTTCGTTTACGCAGTATTTT. Encoded protein: CASSTGTSGSFTQYF.

V is TRBV2 and J is TRBJ1-6, with TRBD1 identical over 8 bases. The CDR3 is 16 residues long. Trimming took 3 bases from V and 5 from J; bases not matched to a gene: 6. Germline V gives CDR1 SNHLY, CDR2 FYNNEI. CDR3 in amino acids: CASSDRSGGDNSPLHF. CDR3 coding DNA: TGTGCCAGCAGTGATAGGTCAGGGGGCGATAATTCACCCCTCCACTTT.